Below are 14 T cell receptor beta chains sequenced from a single sample in a study of cytomegalovirus exposure and HLA in healthy donors. Only in-frame clones appear in the TCRdb table, and some are missing; sequencing was by immunoSEQ multiplex PCR. Here the sample spans 300,000 to 400,000 clones, roughly 86% being singletons. The sample was PBMCs. The receptor source for this set is a man aged 25-45 years in good health and CMV-seronegative.

This chain connects TRBV7-9 to TRBJ2-6, with no clear D. Germline V gene sequence: CDR1 SEHNR, CDR2 FQNEAQ (reference sequence). The CDR3 runs to 13 residues. With 5 bases removed from V and 1 base from J, the gap between germline ends came to 3 bases. The CDR3: CASSPSGANVLTF. CDR3 nucleotide sequence: TGTGCCAGCAGCCCTTCTGGGGCCAACGTCCTGACTTTC.

The chain uses TRBV5-1 and TRBJ1-3, with D uncertain. The CDR3 has 15 residues. The V end lost 1 base, the J end lost 0 bases, and 8 bases lay between the germline ends. Germline V lookup: CDR1 SGHRS, CDR2 YFSETQ. The CDR3 region is CASSLNSNSGNTIYF. The CDR3, as DNA: TGCGCCAGCAGCTTGAACAGCAACTCTGGAAACACCATATATTTT.

The table lists this clone with a few counts. The chain recombines TRBV7-9 with TRBJ2-5, with D unresolved. V was pared by 1 base and J by 3 bases, with 6 bases between. Germline V gene data show CDR1 as SEHNR and CDR2 as FQNEAQ (reference sequence). The CDR3 spans 13 residues. This chain's CDR3 is CASSLVHKETQYF. The CDR3 DNA reads as TGTGCCAGCAGCTTAGTACATAAAGAGACCCAGTACTTC.

The chain links TRBV6-5 to TRBJ1-1; 8 bases are shared with TRBD1. In germline, CDR1 is MNHEY, CDR2 SVGAGI. The CDR3 extends over 14 amino acids. V lost 4 bases, J lost 4 bases, and 5 bases stayed unmatched. The CDR3 DNA sequence: TGTGCCAGCAGTTTCGGACAGGGAGGCACTGAAGCTTTCTTT. The encoded protein is CASSFGQGGTEAFF.

The chain carries TRBV5-4 and TRBJ2-3; the D gene is possibly TRBD2 (6 bases). Germline CDR1 reads SGHNT; CDR2 reads YYREEE (reference sequence). CDR3 length equals 15 residues. V gave up 1 base and J gave up 2 bases, with 11 bases separating them. Written as DNA, the CDR3 is TGTGCCAGCAGCTTGTCGGGGGAACCCACAGATACGCAGTATTTT. Translation gives CASSLSGEPTDTQYF.

This clone appeared a single time. The chain carries TRBV6-5 and TRBJ2-7; 7 bases map to TRBD1. This CDR3 is built from 14 residues. The V and J ends lost 5 bases and 2 bases, in that order; junction bases with no gene match: 6. CDR1 and CDR2 (germline): MNHEY, SVGAGI. CDR3 sequence (DNA): TGTGCCAGCAGTAACTGGGACAGCACCTACGAGCAGTACTTC. Translating it yields CASSNWDSTYEQYF.

This clone was counted a single time. V and J are TRBV6-5 and TRBJ2-4; no definite D call. V dropped 0 bases and J dropped 0 bases, with 3 bases sitting between them. This CDR3 region has 14 residues. In germline, CDR1 is MNHEY, CDR2 SVGAGI. The CDR3 coding sequence is TGTGCCAGCAGTTACTCTATAGCCAAAAACATTCAGTACTTC. Its translation: CASSYSIAKNIQYF.

J is TRBJ2-2 and V is TRBV2, with a weak D call TRBD1 (6 bases). Trimming stripped 6 bases from V and 14 bases from J, with 19 bases between. Germline lookup yields CDR1 SNHLY and CDR2 FYNNEI. This CDR3 is 13 amino acids long. The CDR3 sequence: CASSARLWGLLFF. The CDR3 bases are TGTGCCAGCAGCGCGCGGTTGTGGGGGCTTCTGTTTTTT.

This chain links TRBV6-5 with TRBJ1-1; D not resolved. Germline V CDR1 and CDR2: MNHEY, SVGAGI. The CDR3 has 14 amino acids. V dropped 2 bases and J dropped 1 base, with 8 bases sitting between them. CDR3 in amino acids: CASSYAHRNTEAFF. The CDR3 coding sequence is TGTGCCAGCAGTTACGCACACCGGAACACTGAAGCTTTCTTT.

In DNA, the CDR3 is TGTGCCAGCAGCCGCGTACAGGGGGCCAAAAACATTCAGTACTTC. Translating gives CASSRVQGAKNIQYF. The J gene is TRBJ2-4, the V gene TRBV6-6; 7 bases align to TRBD1. The CDR3 extends over 15 amino acids. Looked up from germline, CDR1 is MNHNY and CDR2 is SVGAGI (reference sequence). V was pared by 6 bases and J by 1 base, with 6 bases of the junction left unmatched.

The V call is TRBV6-5, the J call TRBJ2-2; no clear D gene. Between the trimmed V and J ends, which lost 5 bases and 4 bases, there was a span of 8 bases. Germline values: CDR1 MNHEY, CDR2 SVGAGI. This CDR3 is 13 amino acids long. The CDR3 coding sequence is TGTGCCAGCAGTCCGTCCCGCACCGGGGAGCTGTTTTTT. Its protein is CASSPSRTGELFF.

This clone has only one observation. The chain links TRBV4-1 to TRBJ2-5, with a tentative D call TRBD2 (5 bases). The CDR3 has 15 residues. Trimming removed 1 base at V and 5 bases at J, with 14 bases between. Germline V lookup: CDR1 MGHRA, CDR2 YSYEKL. The CDR3 nucleotides are TGCGCCAGCAGCCAAGGGACTCCAAGGTTGGAGACCCAGTACTTC. Translating it yields CASSQGTPRLETQYF.

The chain uses TRBV5-4 and TRBJ1-3, with TRBD1 as a possible D gene (5 bases). This CDR3 contains 13 residues. Germline V gene data show CDR1 as SGHNT and CDR2 as YYREEE (reference sequence). V lost 2 bases and J lost 6, with 9 bases in between. The DNA of the CDR3 is TGTGCCAGCAGCTTAACAGGAACAAACACCATATATTTT. Residues: CASSLTGTNTIYF.

The chain employs TRBV19 and TRBJ1-3, with 9 bases fitting TRBD1. This CDR3 spans 15 amino acids. The germline V gene has CDR1 LNHDA and CDR2 SQIVND (reference sequence). V lost 5 bases to trimming and J lost 2 bases; unmatched junction nucleotides: 4. The DNA of the CDR3 is TGTGCCAGTAGTTTTAGGACAGGGGCTGGAAACACCATATATTTT. It codes for CASSFRTGAGNTIYF.